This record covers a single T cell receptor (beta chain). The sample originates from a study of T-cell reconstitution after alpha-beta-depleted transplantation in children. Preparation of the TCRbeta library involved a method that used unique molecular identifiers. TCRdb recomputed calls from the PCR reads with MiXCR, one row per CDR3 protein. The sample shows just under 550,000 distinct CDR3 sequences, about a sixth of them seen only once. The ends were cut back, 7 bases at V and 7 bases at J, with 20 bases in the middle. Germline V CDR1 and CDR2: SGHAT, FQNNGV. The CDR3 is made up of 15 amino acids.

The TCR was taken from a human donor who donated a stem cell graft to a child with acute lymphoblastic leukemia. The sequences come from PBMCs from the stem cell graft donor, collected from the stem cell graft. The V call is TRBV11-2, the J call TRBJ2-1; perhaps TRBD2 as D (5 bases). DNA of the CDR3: TGTGCCAGCACCGGGTTCGGGATTCCAATTAATGAGCAGTTCTTC. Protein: CASTGFGIPINEQFF.